This T cell receptor (beta chain) was sequenced in a study of blood T cell repertoires in COVID-19. Looking at the study overall: T cells, B-cell-depleted T cells, or PBMCs supplied cDNA or gDNA.

Authors' analysis steps: It was from reference gene primer amplification that nucleated cell counts were estimated. Using immunoSEQ multiplex PCR, the repertoire was profiled, and TCRdb retains in-frame clones only, with some absent. The V and J calls and the clone size are those of that table, but D and trimming were determined from the DNA. The sample has about 160,000 clones, around four fifths seen once; the top ten hold 3.5% to 4.5%. This clone was counted only a few times. Trimming removed 6 bases from V and 7 bases from J, with 15 bases in between. The CDR3 consists of 13 residues. CDR1 and CDR2 from the germline V gene are MNHEY and SVGAGI.

The clonotype was recovered from a woman of 80 years or more with acute or convalescent COVID-19. The sequenced sample consisted of peripheral blood. The chain has TRBV6-5 and TRBJ1-1, with a possible D match to TRBD1 (5 bases). In DNA form, the CDR3 reads TGTGCCAGCAGGCCCAGGGCACCCTTTGAAGCTTTCTTT. Amino acids: CASRPRAPFEAFF.